The rows below give T cell receptor beta chains drawn from one sample of a study of control samples from healthy donors and cancer patients. Repertoires were generated with immunoSEQ multiplex PCR, while TCRdb's copy carries only in-frame clones and drops some. The sample lists some 150,000 clones, 91% seen once, with more than 6.5% in the top ten. The sample consisted of blood. The receptors shown here come from a man aged 18 to 35 in good health. Both conserved end residues are trimmed from each CDR3. The order of the fields is V gene, J gene, CDR3 protein.

V: TRBV28; J: TRBJ2-7; CDR3: ASSLPTLGGAGEQY
V: TRBV5-1; J: TRBJ2-5; CDR3: ASSLAGANQETQY
V: TRBV28; J: TRBJ1-2; CDR3: ASSLVQGGYGYT
V: TRBV11-2; J: TRBJ1-4; CDR3: ASSLGVEEKLF
V: TRBV5-1; J: TRBJ1-2; CDR3: ASSSSGNYGYT
V: TRBV12-3/TRBV12-4; J: TRBJ2-7; CDR3: ASSQGLDEQY
V: TRBV27; J: TRBJ1-1; CDR3: ASSPRGANTEAF
V: TRBV5-1; J: TRBJ2-1; CDR3: ASSLEVGLAGYNEQF
V: TRBV19; J: TRBJ1-6; CDR3: ASTGAGINSPLH
V: TRBV11-2; J: TRBJ1-3; CDR3: ASSFYRGSGNTIY
V: TRBV9; J: TRBJ2-7; CDR3: ASSPQGTNFGRSEQY
V: TRBV7-9; J: TRBJ2-5; CDR3: ASSSGPPIEETQY
V: TRBV10-3; J: TRBJ1-2; CDR3: AIGQDPSQHGYT
V: TRBV7-9; J: TRBJ2-7; CDR3: ASSAPGLLYEQY
V: TRBV6-5; J: TRBJ2-7; CDR3: ASSKGPSYEQY
V: TRBV10-1; J: TRBJ2-3; CDR3: ASSVTEDAQY
V: TRBV12-3/TRBV12-4; J: TRBJ1-6; CDR3: ASSFRGSPLH
V: TRBV18; J: TRBJ2-3; CDR3: ASSPNTGSTDTQY
V: TRBV11-2; J: TRBJ2-7; CDR3: ASSLGRTYYEQY
V: TRBV6-6; J: TRBJ1-1; CDR3: ASMWADRRTEAF
V: TRBV29-1; J: TRBJ2-5; CDR3: SVVPSKETQY
V: TRBV7-9; J: TRBJ2-5; CDR3: ASSSRRDRQETQY
V: TRBV7-3; J: TRBJ2-3; CDR3: ASSFRDSTDTQY
V: TRBV18; J: TRBJ1-1; CDR3: ASSPGMGGETTEAF
V: TRBV6-5; J: TRBJ1-4; CDR3: ASSTGNNEKLF
V: TRBV6-5; J: TRBJ1-6; CDR3: ASRSVPGDYSPLH
V: TRBV19; J: TRBJ1-2; CDR3: ATWSRGGYT
V: TRBV4-2; J: TRBJ1-2; CDR3: ASSPTSRTETNYGYT
V: TRBV11-2; J: TRBJ2-5; CDR3: ASSLAARLETQY
V: TRBV9; J: TRBJ1-3; CDR3: ASSGSDAGNTIY
V: TRBV5-4; J: TRBJ2-2; CDR3: ASSLYTRVRTGELF
V: TRBV2; J: TRBJ1-1; CDR3: ASSESVNTEAF
V: TRBV28; J: TRBJ1-4; CDR3: ASSPPRGFGEKLF
V: TRBV6-2/TRBV6-3; J: TRBJ1-6; CDR3: ASSYVLSEGESPLH
V: TRBV4-2; J: TRBJ2-3; CDR3: ASSDGGRTDTQY
V: TRBV6-6; J: TRBJ2-2; CDR3: ASSRLTSGGDTGELF
V: TRBV5-4; J: TRBJ1-1; CDR3: ASSIQRNTEAF
V: TRBV12-3/TRBV12-4; J: TRBJ1-2; CDR3: ASSDLEGYT
V: TRBV7-9; J: TRBJ2-7; CDR3: ASSSDRGPTYEQY
V: TRBV5-4; J: TRBJ1-4; CDR3: ASSPQTGSNEKLF
V: TRBV6-6; J: TRBJ2-2; CDR3: ASSPSMAGGGTGELF
V: TRBV6-7; J: TRBJ2-4; CDR3: ASSGDRNIQY
V: TRBV20-1; J: TRBJ2-1; CDR3: SARDDSTQF
V: TRBV7-9; J: TRBJ1-1; CDR3: ASSLQEGLIAF
V: TRBV5-6; J: TRBJ2-7; CDR3: ASSRRLAGANYEQY
V: TRBV7-3; J: TRBJ1-3; CDR3: ASSPTGGFGNTIY
V: TRBV28; J: TRBJ1-3; CDR3: ASSAPGGTIY
V: TRBV4-2; J: TRBJ2-3; CDR3: ASSQDQGGGTDTQY
V: TRBV7-3; J: TRBJ1-2; CDR3: ASSPDPQGNYGYT